The T cell receptor (beta chain) described here comes from a study of T-cell reconstitution after alpha-beta-depleted transplantation in children. Ten or more counts support this clonotype. The CDR3 extends over 15 amino acids. V trimming: 6 bases; J trimming: 8 bases; junction bases outside the gene matches: 12. Unique molecular identifiers tagged the TCRbeta library. TCRdb fed the PCR reads into MiXCR, producing one record per CDR3 protein. The sample has some 72,000 distinct CDR3 sequences; about 7% are singletons. The source was PBMCs from the stem cell graft donor, collected from the stem cell graft. The chain recombines TRBV12-3 or TRBV12-4 with TRBJ1-2; 10 bases match TRBD1. This TCR was recovered from a human donor who donated a stem cell graft to a child with acute lymphoblastic leukemia. Written as DNA, the CDR3 is TGTGCCAGCAGCCGGGCCGGGACAGGGGTGGGAGGCTACACCTTC. It translates to CASSRAGTGVGGYTF.